This TCR beta chain stems from a study of CD8 T cells in Susac syndrome. This clonotype was seen a single time. The CDR3 consists of 17 residues. Germline-derived CDR1 and CDR2 are SEHNR and FQNEAQ (reference sequence). V was clipped by 4 bases and J by 3 bases; unmatched bases: 6. cDNA came from about 0.51 to 1 ug RNA primed by random hexamers. TCR beta CDR3 was amplified by immunoSEQ multiplex PCR. This amplification extended across 54 Vbeta and 13 Jbeta segments. From the immunoSEQ multiplex PCR reads, TCRdb called clonotypes with MiXCR, one entry per CDR3 protein. This table has 250,000 to 300,000 distinct CDR3 sequences, roughly 90% appearing once. In blood CD8+ and CD4+ T cells, TCR beta underwent sequencing. The multiple sclerosis controls were treatment-naive patients affected by stable or active relapsing-remitting disease.

The sequenced sample consisted of CD8+ T cells from PBMCs. The rearrangement joins TRBV7-9 to TRBJ2-2, with 12 bases fitting TRBD2. The receptor's source is a human donor with multiple sclerosis. Here the CDR3 DNA reads TGTGCCAGCAGCTCCCCCGCTAGCGGGAGGGACACCGGGGAGCTGTTTTTT. This gives the protein CASSSPASGRDTGELFF.